The clone carrying this TCR beta chain counts as medium-sized. Its antigen is undetermined. The sample comes from a study of prognosis after radiotherapy for stage I lung cancer. Study-wide background: Newly diagnosed primary stage I lung tumors occurred in approximately 14 patients, and oligometastatic NSCLC after surgical resection of the primary tumor occurred in five or six. Study-wide findings and caveats: Stereotactic body radiation therapy was followed by fewer unique TCR clones, median approximately 10,000 versus 7,000. In patients who developed distant metastases, Shannon entropy measured after stereotactic body radiation therapy was lower, and baseline Shannon entropy was not associated with metastases.

The CDR3 length is 13 residues. Looked up from germline, CDR1 is SGHAT and CDR2 is FQNNGV. Trimming removed 2 bases from V and 1 base from J, with 5 bases in between. It was by two-round multiplex PCR that TCR beta CDR3 was amplified from genomic DNA. Primers (each specific to one TRBV or TRBJ gene) were used in first-round PCR. MiXCR was run by TCRdb on the multiplex PCR reads, yielding one entry per CDR3 protein. Here the sample spans approximately 17,000 distinct CDR3 sequences, 29% being singletons. The input for sequencing was PBMCs, taken before or after stereotactic body radiation therapy (not recorded which). V is TRBV11-2 and J is TRBJ1-2; D ambiguous. The sequence derives from a donor aged 50 or older with non-small cell lung cancer. CDR3 nucleotide sequence: TGTGCCAGCAGCTTACTGAGTAACTATGGCTACACCTTC. Amino acids: CASSLLSNYGYTF.